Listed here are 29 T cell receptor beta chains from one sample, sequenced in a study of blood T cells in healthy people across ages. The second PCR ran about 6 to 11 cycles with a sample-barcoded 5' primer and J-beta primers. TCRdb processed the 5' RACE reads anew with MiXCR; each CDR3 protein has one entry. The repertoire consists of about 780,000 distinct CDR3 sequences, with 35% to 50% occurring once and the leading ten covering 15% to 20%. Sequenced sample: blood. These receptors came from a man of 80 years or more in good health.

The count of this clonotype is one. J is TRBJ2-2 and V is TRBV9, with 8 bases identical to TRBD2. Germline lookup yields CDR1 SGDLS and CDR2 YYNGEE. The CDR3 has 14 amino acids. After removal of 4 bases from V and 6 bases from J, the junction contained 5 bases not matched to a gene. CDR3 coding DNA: TGTGCCAGCAGCCCCAGGACTAGCCCCGGGGAGCTGTTTTTT. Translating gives CASSPRTSPGELFF. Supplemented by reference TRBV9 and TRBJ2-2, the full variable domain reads DSGVTQTPKHLITATGQRVTLRCSPRSGDLSVYWYQQSLDQGLQFLIQYYNGEERAKGNILERFSAQQFPDLHSELNLSSLELGDSALYFCASSPRTSPGELFFGEGSRLTVL.

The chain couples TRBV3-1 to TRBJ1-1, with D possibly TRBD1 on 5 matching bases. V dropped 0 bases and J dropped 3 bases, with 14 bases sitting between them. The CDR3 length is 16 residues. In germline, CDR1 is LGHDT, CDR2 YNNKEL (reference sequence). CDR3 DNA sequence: TGTGCCAGCAGCCAAGACAGGACCCGGGGGGACACTGAAGCTTTCTTT. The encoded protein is CASSQDRTRGDTEAFF.

CDR3 DNA: TGTGCCAGCAGTCAAACAGGGTACGGCACAGATACGCAGTATTTT. Translating gives CASSQTGYGTDTQYF. This sequence joins TRBV7-2 and TRBJ2-3; possible D gene TRBD1, 6 bases. Trimming shortened V by 6 bases and J by 1 base, and 14 bases separated the two germline ends. Germline loops: CDR1 SGHTA, CDR2 FQGNSA. The CDR3 contains 15 residues.

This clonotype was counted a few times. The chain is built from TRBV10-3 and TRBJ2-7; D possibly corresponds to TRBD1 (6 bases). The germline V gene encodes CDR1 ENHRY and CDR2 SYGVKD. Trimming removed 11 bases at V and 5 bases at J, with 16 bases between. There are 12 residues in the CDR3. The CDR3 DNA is TGTGCCGCACGCAGGGGAGAGAACGAGCAGTACTTC. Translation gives CAARRGENEQYF.

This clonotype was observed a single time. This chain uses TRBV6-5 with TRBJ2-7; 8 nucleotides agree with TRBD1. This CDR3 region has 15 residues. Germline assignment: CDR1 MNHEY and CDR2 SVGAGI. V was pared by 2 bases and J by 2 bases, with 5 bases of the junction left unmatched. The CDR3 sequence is CASSYGTGSTYEQYF. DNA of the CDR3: TGTGCCAGCAGTTACGGGACAGGCTCAACCTACGAGCAGTACTTC.

CDR3 nucleotide sequence: TGTGCCACCAGCAGAGCCCAATCCTGGGACAGACTTCAGTACTTC. It specifies CATSRAQSWDRLQYF. This chain uses TRBV15 with TRBJ2-4, with TRBD1 matching 7 bases. V lost 1 base and J lost 11; bases outside the gene matches: 11. Germline V CDR1 and CDR2: LNHNV, YYDKDF (reference sequence). The CDR3 totals 15 residues.

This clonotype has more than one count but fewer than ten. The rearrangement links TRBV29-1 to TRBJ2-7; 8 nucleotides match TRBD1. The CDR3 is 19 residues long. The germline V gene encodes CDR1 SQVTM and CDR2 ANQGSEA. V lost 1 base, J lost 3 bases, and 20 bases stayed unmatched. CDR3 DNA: TGCAGCGTTGAAGGGACAGGGAATCGACAGGGGAGTGGATTCTACGAGCAGTACTTC. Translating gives CSVEGTGNRQGSGFYEQYF.

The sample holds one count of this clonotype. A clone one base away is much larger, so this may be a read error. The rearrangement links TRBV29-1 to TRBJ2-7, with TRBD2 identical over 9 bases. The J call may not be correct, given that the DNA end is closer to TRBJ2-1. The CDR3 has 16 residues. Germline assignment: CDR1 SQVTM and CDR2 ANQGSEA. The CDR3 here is CSVLLAGGIASYEQFF. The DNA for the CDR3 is TGCAGCGTCCTTCTTGCGGGAGGGATAGCCTCCTACGAGCAGTTCTTC.

The DNA of the CDR3 is TGCAGTGCTAGGGGGGGACTAGGAGGGGACGAGCAGTACTTC. Its translation is CSARGGLGGDEQYF. The chain uses TRBV20-1 and TRBJ2-7; 8 bases map to TRBD2. CDR1 and CDR2 (germline): DFQATT, SNEGSKA (reference sequence). The CDR3 is made up of 14 amino acids. The V segment lost 3 bases and the J segment 5 bases; nucleotides outside the gene matches: 9.

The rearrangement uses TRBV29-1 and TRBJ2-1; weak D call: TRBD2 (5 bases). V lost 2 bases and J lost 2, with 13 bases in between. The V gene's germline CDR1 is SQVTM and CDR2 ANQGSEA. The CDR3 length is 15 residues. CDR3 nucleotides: TGCAGCGTTGAATTGGACTCCCTTACCTACAATGAGCAGTTCTTC. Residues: CSVELDSLTYNEQFF.

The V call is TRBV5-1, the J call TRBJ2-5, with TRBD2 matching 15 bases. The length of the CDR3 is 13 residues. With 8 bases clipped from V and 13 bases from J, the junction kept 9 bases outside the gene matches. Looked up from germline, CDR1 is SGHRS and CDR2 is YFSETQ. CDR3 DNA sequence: TGCGCCAGTCGGTTGGGACTAGCGGGAGGAATGTACTTC. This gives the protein CASRLGLAGGMYF.

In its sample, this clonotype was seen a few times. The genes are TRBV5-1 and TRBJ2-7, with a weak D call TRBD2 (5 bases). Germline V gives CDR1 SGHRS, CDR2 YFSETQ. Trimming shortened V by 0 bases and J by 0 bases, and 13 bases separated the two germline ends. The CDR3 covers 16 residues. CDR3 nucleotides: TGCGCCAGCAGCTTGGCCCTGGCTAGCATCTCCTACGAGCAGTACTTC. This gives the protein CASSLALASISYEQYF.

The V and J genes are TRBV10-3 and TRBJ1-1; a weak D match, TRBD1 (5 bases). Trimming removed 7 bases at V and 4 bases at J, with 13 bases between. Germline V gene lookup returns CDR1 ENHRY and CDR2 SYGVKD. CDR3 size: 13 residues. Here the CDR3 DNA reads TGTGCCATCAAAAAGGGGCATCGCACTGAAGCTTTCTTT. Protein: CAIKKGHRTEAFF.

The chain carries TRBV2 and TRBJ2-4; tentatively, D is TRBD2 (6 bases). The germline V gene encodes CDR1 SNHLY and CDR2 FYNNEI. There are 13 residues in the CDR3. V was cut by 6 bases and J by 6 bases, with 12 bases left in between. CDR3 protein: CASSRETGNIQYF. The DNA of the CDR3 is TGTGCCAGCAGCCGGGAGACGGGAAACATTCAGTACTTC.

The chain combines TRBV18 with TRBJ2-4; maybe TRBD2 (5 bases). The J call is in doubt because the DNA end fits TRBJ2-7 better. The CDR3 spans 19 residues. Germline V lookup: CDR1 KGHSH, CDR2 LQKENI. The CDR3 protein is CASSPRPGNTRVRSFEQYF. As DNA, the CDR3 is TGTGCCAGCTCACCTCGCCCGGGAAACACGCGAGTCAGGAGTTTCGAGCAGTACTTC.

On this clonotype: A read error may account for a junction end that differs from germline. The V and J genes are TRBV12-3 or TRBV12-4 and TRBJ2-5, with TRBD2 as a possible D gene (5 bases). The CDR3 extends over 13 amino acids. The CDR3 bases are TGTGCCTGCAGTTTAGGACTGGAGCAGACCCAGTACTTC. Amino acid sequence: CACSLGLEQTQYF.

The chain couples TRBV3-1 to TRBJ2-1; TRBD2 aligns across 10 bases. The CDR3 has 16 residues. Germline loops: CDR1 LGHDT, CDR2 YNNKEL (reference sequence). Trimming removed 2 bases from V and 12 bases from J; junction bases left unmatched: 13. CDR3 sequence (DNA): TGTGCCAGCAGCCAAATGCCTCAGCGGGGGGGCCTGCGGCAGTTCTTC. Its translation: CASSQMPQRGGLRQFF.

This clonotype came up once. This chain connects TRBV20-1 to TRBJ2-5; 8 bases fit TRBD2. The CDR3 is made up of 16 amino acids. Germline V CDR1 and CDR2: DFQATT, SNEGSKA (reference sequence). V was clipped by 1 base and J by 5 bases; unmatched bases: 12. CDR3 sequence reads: CSARAQEGTRYETQYF. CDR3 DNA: TGCAGTGCTAGAGCCCAGGAGGGGACTAGATATGAGACCCAGTACTTC.

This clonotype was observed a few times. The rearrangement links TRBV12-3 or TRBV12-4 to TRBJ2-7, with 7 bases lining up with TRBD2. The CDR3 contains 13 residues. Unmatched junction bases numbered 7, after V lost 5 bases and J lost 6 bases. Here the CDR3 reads CASSVSGGLEQYF. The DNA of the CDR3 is TGTGCCAGCAGTGTATCGGGGGGTCTCGAGCAGTACTTC.

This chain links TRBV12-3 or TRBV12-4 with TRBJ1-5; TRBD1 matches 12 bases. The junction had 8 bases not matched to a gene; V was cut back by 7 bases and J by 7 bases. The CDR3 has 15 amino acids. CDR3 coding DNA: TGTGCCAGCACCCCAGGGACAGGGGGCTGGCAGCCCCAGCATTTT. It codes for CASTPGTGGWQPQHF.

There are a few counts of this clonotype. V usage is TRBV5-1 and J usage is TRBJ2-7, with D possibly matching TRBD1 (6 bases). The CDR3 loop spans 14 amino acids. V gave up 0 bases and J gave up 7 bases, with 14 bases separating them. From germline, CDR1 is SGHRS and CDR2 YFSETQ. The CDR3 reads CASSLELFQGEQYF. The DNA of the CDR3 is TGCGCCAGCAGCTTGGAGTTGTTTCAGGGGGAGCAGTACTTC. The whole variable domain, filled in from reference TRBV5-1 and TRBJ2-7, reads KAGVTQTPRYLIKTRGQQVTLSCSPISGHRSVSWYQQTPGQGLQFLFEYFSETQRNKGNFPGRFSGRQFSNSRSEMNVSTLELGDSALYLCASSLELFQGEQYFGPGTRLTVT.

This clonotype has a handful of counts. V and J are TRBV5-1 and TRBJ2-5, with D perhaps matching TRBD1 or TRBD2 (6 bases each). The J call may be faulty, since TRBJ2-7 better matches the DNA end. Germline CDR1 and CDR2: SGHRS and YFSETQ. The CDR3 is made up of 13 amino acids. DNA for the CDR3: TGCGCCAGCAGCCTCGGGGGCAGGGACGAGCAGTACTTC. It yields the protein CASSLGGRDEQYF.

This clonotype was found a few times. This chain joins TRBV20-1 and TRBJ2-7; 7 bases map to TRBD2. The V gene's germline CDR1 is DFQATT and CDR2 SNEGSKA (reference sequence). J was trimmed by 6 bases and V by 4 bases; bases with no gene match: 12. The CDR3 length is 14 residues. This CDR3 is CSATRGEGASEQYF. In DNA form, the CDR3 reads TGCAGTGCTACTAGAGGGGAGGGCGCAAGCGAGCAGTACTTC.

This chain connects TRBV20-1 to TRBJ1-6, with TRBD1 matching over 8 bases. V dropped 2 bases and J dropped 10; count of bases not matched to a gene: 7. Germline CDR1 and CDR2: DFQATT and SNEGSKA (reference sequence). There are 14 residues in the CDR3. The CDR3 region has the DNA TGCAGTGCTAGATCACGGACAGGGCTCTCACCCCTCCACTTT. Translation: CSARSRTGLSPLHF.

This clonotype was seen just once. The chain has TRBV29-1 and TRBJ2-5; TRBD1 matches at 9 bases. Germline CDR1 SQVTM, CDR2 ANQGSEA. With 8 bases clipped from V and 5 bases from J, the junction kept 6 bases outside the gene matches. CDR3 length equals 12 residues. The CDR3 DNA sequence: TGCAGCACGGACAGGGGAACGGAGACCCAGTACTTC. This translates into CSTDRGTETQYF.

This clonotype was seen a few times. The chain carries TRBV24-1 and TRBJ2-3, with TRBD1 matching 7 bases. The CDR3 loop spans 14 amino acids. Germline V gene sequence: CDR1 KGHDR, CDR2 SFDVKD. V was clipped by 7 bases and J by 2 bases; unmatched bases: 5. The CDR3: CATSVQGTTDTQYF. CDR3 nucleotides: TGTGCCACCAGCGTACAGGGGACCACAGATACGCAGTATTTT.

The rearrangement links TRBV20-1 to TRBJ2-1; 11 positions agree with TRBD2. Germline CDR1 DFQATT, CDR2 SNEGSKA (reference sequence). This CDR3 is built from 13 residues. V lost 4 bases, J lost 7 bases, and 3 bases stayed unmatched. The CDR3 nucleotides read TGCAGTGCTAATAGCGGGAGGGGAAATGAGCAGTTCTTC. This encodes CSANSGRGNEQFF.

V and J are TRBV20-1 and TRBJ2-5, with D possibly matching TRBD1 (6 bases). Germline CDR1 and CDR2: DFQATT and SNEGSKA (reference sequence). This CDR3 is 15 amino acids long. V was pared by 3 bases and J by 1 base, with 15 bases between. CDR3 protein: CSARDSQTIQETQYF. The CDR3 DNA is TGCAGTGCTAGGGACAGCCAGACGATCCAAGAGACCCAGTACTTC.

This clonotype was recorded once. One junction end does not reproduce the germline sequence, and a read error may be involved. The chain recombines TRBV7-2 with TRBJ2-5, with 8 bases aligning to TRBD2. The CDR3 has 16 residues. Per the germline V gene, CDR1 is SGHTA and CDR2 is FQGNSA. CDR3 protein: CASSLALGRALETRYF. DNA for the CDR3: TGTGCCAGCAGCTTAGCTCTCGGGAGGGCCTTGGAGACCCGGTACTTC. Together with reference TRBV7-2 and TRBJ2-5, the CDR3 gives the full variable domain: GAGVSQSPSNKVTEKGKDVELRCDPISGHTALYWYRQSLGQGLEFLIYFQGNSAPDKSGLPSDRFSAERTGGSVSTLTIQRTQQEDSAVYLCASSLALGRALETRYFGPGTRLLVL.